A single T cell receptor beta chain is shown here with its context. This sample was taken from a study of T cells after yellow fever vaccination. TCRdb passed the 5' RACE reads through MiXCR, listing each CDR3 protein once. The table has hundreds of thousands of distinct CDR3 sequences, about 12% seen once. The clonotype originates from a man aged 25 to 40 who received the YFV17D yellow fever vaccine. The sample was PBMCs, taken on the day of the yellow fever booster vaccination.

This CDR3 is CASSLWSSGQETQYF. CDR3 DNA: TGTGCCAGCAGCTTATGGTCCAGCGGCCAAGAGACCCAGTACTTC. The J gene is TRBJ2-5, the V gene TRBV7-2, with a weak D call TRBD2 (5 bases). V gave up 2 bases and J gave up 1 base, with 11 bases separating them. In germline, CDR1 is SGHTA, CDR2 FQGNSA. CDR3 length equals 15 residues.